Each of the 13 T cell receptor beta chains below was sequenced from the same sample in a study of tumor T cells in aggressive B-cell lymphoma. TCRdb's table, derived via immunoSEQ multiplex PCR, lists solely in-frame clones and lacks some. The sample records approximately 12,000 clones, around nine tenths being singletons. The sequencing sample was made of tumor tissue. The origin of the receptors is an adult with diffuse large B cell lymphoma.

This clone came up once. The gene calls are TRBV7-9 and TRBJ1-4; possibly TRBD1 for D (5 bases). The CDR3 runs to 15 residues. V was trimmed by 0 bases and J by 7 bases, leaving 12 bases between them. Germline V gene sequence: CDR1 SEHNR, CDR2 FQNEAQ (reference sequence). CDR3 coding DNA: TGTGCCAGCAGCTTAGCAAACCGTCAGGGTGAAAAACTGTTTTTT. Its translation: CASSLANRQGEKLFF.

V gene TRBV5-1 combines with J gene TRBJ2-1; 7 bases map to TRBD2. After removal of 6 bases from V and 6 bases from J, the junction contained 9 bases not matched to a gene. The CDR3 has 14 amino acids. Germline V lookup: CDR1 SGHRS, CDR2 YFSETQ. CDR3 sequence reads: CASNIAGESNEQFF. For the CDR3, the DNA is TGCGCCAGCAATATAGCGGGCGAGTCCAATGAGCAGTTCTTC. Complete variable domain (other parts from reference TRBV5-1 and TRBJ2-1): KAGVTQTPRYLIKTRGQQVTLSCSPISGHRSVSWYQQTPGQGLQFLFEYFSETQRNKGNFPGRFSGRQFSNSRSEMNVSTLELGDSALYLCASNIAGESNEQFFGPGTRLTVL.

This clone was seen a single time. In nucleotides, the CDR3 is TGTGCCAGCAGCCAAGGGGCGGGAGGAGTTCCCGCAGATACGCAGTATTTT. It is translated as CASSQGAGGVPADTQYF. This chain connects TRBV4-2 to TRBJ2-3, with 8 bases that match TRBD2. The CDR3 totals 17 residues. From germline, CDR1 is LGHNA and CDR2 YNFKEQ. With V trimmed by 1 base and J by 4 bases, 10 bases remained unmatched.

This rearrangement joins TRBV7-9 to TRBJ1-6; 8 nucleotides align to TRBD1. J lost 3 bases, V lost 3 bases, and 4 bases had no gene match. Germline lookup yields CDR1 SEHNR and CDR2 FQNEAQ (reference sequence). The CDR3 consists of 16 residues. This CDR3 reads CASSLGQASYNSPLHF. The CDR3 DNA reads TGTGCCAGCAGCTTGGGACAGGCAAGCTATAATTCACCCCTCCACTTT.

This sequence joins TRBV28 and TRBJ1-4, with D perhaps matching TRBD1 (5 bases). Trimming shortened V by 1 base and J by 4 bases, and 13 bases separated the two germline ends. The CDR3 spans 16 residues. The germline CDR1 and CDR2 sequences are MDHEN and SYDVKM. Here the CDR3 DNA reads TGTGCCAGCAGTTTATATAGCGGGGGTCTTAATGAAAAACTGTTTTTT. This gives the protein CASSLYSGGLNEKLFF.

This chain connects TRBV19 to TRBJ2-3, with TRBD1 identical over 7 bases. CDR1 LNHDA and CDR2 SQIVND come from the germline V gene (reference sequence). The CDR3 has 14 amino acids. V shed 4 bases, J shed 4 bases, and the junction held 5 bases outside the gene matches. The CDR3 region has the DNA TGTGCCAGTAGTAAAGGACAGGTCCCAGATACGCAGTATTTT. As protein: CASSKGQVPDTQYF.

This rearrangement joins TRBV7-8 to TRBJ1-3; unclear D gene. The length of the CDR3 is 16 residues. Germline assignment: CDR1 SGHVS and CDR2 FQNEAQ. Trimming pared 1 base from V and 2 bases from J, leaving 12 bases between. CDR3 protein: CASSLGIAGAGNTIYF. The CDR3 DNA reads as TGTGCCAGCAGCTTAGGGATCGCAGGTGCTGGAAACACCATATATTTT.

The chain recombines TRBV7-9 with TRBJ2-7, with 9 bases identical to TRBD1. V shed 6 bases and J 0 bases; nucleotides not matched to a gene: 3. The germline V gene encodes CDR1 SEHNR and CDR2 FQNEAQ (reference sequence). CDR3 length: 14 residues. The chain's CDR3 is CASSLTGGSYEQYF. The CDR3 coding sequence is TGTGCCAGCAGTCTGACAGGGGGCTCCTACGAGCAGTACTTC.

V is TRBV10-3 and J is TRBJ2-5; 8 bases match TRBD2. The CDR3 consists of 16 residues. The V gene's germline CDR1 is ENHRY and CDR2 SYGVKD. V shed 3 bases and J 2 bases; nucleotides not matched to a gene: 8. The DNA for the CDR3 is TGTGCCATCAGTGATTGGGCGGGAGGAGGGCAAGAGACCCAGTACTTC. Its translation: CAISDWAGGGQETQYF.

This chain uses TRBV19 with TRBJ1-1; D gene uncertain. The V and J ends lost 5 bases and 5 bases respectively, with 12 bases between them. Germline V gene data show CDR1 as LNHDA and CDR2 as SQIVND (reference sequence). CDR3 length: 13 amino acids. The CDR3 is CASSRGVRTEAFF. The CDR3 DNA sequence: TGTGCCAGTAGTCGCGGGGTGAGGACTGAAGCTTTCTTT.

The V and J genes are TRBV6-5 and TRBJ2-3; a possible D gene is TRBD2 (5 bases). The germline V and J ends were trimmed by 2 bases and 3 bases, with 6 bases remaining between them. Germline-derived CDR1 and CDR2 are MNHEY and SVGAGI. The CDR3 is made up of 13 amino acids. CDR3 sequence: CASSYQRTDTQYF. The CDR3 bases are TGTGCCAGCAGTTACCAGCGGACAGATACGCAGTATTTT.

The rearrangement links TRBV6-5 to TRBJ2-1; the D is unclear. The V gene lost 0 bases and the J gene lost 0 bases, with 6 bases spanning the gap. Germline CDR1 reads MNHEY; CDR2 reads SVGAGI. This CDR3 is 15 amino acids long. The CDR3 reads CASSYSAVSYNEQFF. CDR3 bases: TGTGCCAGCAGTTACTCGGCAGTCTCCTACAATGAGCAGTTCTTC.

The chain uses TRBV4-1 and TRBJ2-7; 10 nucleotides match TRBD1. V shed 1 base and J 9 bases; nucleotides not matched to a gene: 21. The CDR3 is made up of 19 amino acids. The germline V gene has CDR1 MGHRA and CDR2 YSYEKL. DNA for the CDR3: TGCGCCAGCAGCCAAGCCGTTCAAAGAGGGGCCGGGACAGGGGCTGTGCAGTACTTC. Translated, it gives CASSQAVQRGAGTGAVQYF.